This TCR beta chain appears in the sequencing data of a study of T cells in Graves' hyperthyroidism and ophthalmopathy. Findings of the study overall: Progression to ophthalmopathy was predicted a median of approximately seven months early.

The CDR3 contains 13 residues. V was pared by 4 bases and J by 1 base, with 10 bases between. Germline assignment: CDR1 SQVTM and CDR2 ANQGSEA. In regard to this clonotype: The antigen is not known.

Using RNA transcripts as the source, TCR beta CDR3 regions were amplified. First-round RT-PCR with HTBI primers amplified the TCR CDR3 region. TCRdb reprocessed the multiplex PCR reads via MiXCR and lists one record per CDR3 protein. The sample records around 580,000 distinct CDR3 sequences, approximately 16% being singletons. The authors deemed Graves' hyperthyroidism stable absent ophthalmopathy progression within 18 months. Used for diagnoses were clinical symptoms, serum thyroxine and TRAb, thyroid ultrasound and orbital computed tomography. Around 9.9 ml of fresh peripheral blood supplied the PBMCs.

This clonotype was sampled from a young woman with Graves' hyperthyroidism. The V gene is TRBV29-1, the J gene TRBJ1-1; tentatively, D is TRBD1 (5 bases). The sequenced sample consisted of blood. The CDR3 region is CSVVSQGNTEAFF. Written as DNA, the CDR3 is TGCAGCGTTGTTTCCCAGGGGAACACTGAAGCTTTCTTT.